Listed below are T cell receptor beta chains from one sample, sequenced in a study of blood T cell repertoires in COVID-19. The repertoire was sequenced with immunoSEQ multiplex PCR; TCRdb's copy has only in-frame clones and lacks some. The sample carries around 280,000 clones, approximately 83% recorded once. The sequencing input was peripheral blood. Receptor source: a woman aged 25-40 years who had recovered from COVID-19. The CDR3 runs from the conserved cysteine through the conserved F or W. A D gene is named only where the DNA matches it firmly. Size values are once, few and many counts, or a class for expanded clones, and some rows have none.

V gene: TRBV19
clone size: .
J gene: TRBJ2-3
D gene: .
CDR3 protein: CASSLAYGSTDTQYF
CDR3 DNA: TGTGCCAGTAGTTTGGCCTACGGGAGCACAGATACGCAGTATTTT

V gene: TRBV7-2
clone size: .
J gene: TRBJ1-2
D gene: .
CDR3 protein: CASSQFTNYGYTF
CDR3 DNA: TGTGCCAGCAGCCAATTCACTAACTATGGCTACACCTTC

V gene: TRBV2
clone size: .
J gene: TRBJ2-7
D gene: .
CDR3 protein: CASSVSRVNEQYF
CDR3 DNA: TGTGCCAGCAGTGTATCCAGGGTCAACGAGCAGTACTTC

V gene: TRBV7-3
clone size: .
J gene: TRBJ2-1
D gene: TRBD2
CDR3 protein: CASSLGTSGYNEQFF
CDR3 DNA: TGTGCCAGCAGCTTAGGGACTAGCGGTTACAATGAGCAGTTCTTC

V gene: TRBV12-5
clone size: .
J gene: TRBJ1-3
D gene: .
CDR3 protein: CASGLIRGSGNTIYF
CDR3 DNA: TGTGCTAGTGGTTTGATCAGGGGCTCTGGAAACACCATATATTTT

V gene: TRBV6-5
clone size: .
J gene: TRBJ2-3
D gene: .
CDR3 protein: CASSYSGPDTQYF
CDR3 DNA: TGTGCCAGCAGTTACTCGGGGCCAGATACGCAGTATTTT

V gene: TRBV29-1
clone size: .
J gene: TRBJ2-7
D gene: .
CDR3 protein: CSVEFGDYEQYF
CDR3 DNA: TGCAGCGTTGAATTCGGGGATTACGAGCAGTACTTC

V gene: TRBV18
clone size: .
J gene: TRBJ2-1
D gene: TRBD2
CDR3 protein: CASSPGRDQQFF
CDR3 DNA: TGTGCCAGCTCCCCGGGGAGGGATCAGCAGTTCTTC

V gene: TRBV24-1
clone size: .
J gene: TRBJ1-6
D gene: .
CDR3 protein: CATSDSGMGDNSPLHF
CDR3 DNA: TGTGCCACCAGTGATTCAGGAATGGGAGATAATTCACCCCTCCACTTT

V gene: TRBV3-1/TRBV3-2
clone size: few
J gene: TRBJ2-2
D gene: TRBD1
CDR3 protein: CASSLQGAAGELFF
CDR3 DNA: TGTGCCAGCAGCCTTCAGGGGGCTGCGGGGGAGCTGTTTTTT

V gene: TRBV4-3
clone size: few
J gene: TRBJ2-6
D gene: .
CDR3 protein: CASSQVPPGDSGANVLTF
CDR3 DNA: TGCGCCAGCAGCCAAGTCCCCCCCGGAGACTCTGGGGCCAACGTCCTGACTTTC

V gene: TRBV19
clone size: .
J gene: TRBJ1-1
D gene: .
CDR3 protein: CASSMEADTEAFF
CDR3 DNA: TGTGCCAGTAGTATGGAGGCGGACACTGAAGCTTTCTTT

V gene: TRBV2
clone size: .
J gene: TRBJ2-2
D gene: TRBD1
CDR3 protein: CASSGVGQGAAFTGELFF
CDR3 DNA: TGTGCCAGCAGTGGCGTGGGACAGGGGGCCGCCTTCACCGGGGAGCTGTTTTTT

V gene: TRBV7-2
clone size: .
J gene: TRBJ2-1
D gene: TRBD2
CDR3 protein: CASSLGLAGGRKDNEQFF
CDR3 DNA: TGTGCCAGCAGCTTAGGGCTAGCGGGAGGGAGGAAGGACAATGAGCAGTTCTTC

V gene: TRBV7-6
clone size: .
J gene: TRBJ2-1
D gene: .
CDR3 protein: CASSLAQASSYNEQFF
CDR3 DNA: TGTGCCAGCAGCTTAGCGCAGGCCTCTTCGTACAATGAGCAGTTCTTC

V gene: TRBV1
clone size: .
J gene: TRBJ2-3
D gene: .
CDR3 protein: CTFPGTLTDTQYF
CDR3 DNA: TGCACCTTCCCCGGGACTTTGACAGATACGCAGTATTTT

V gene: TRBV9
clone size: .
J gene: TRBJ2-7
D gene: TRBD1
CDR3 protein: CASSTGTGVEYEQYF
CDR3 DNA: TGTGCCAGCAGCACTGGGACAGGGGTCGAGTACGAGCAGTACTTC

V gene: TRBV9
clone size: .
J gene: TRBJ1-2
D gene: .
CDR3 protein: CASSVSITGSGYTF
CDR3 DNA: TGTGCCAGCAGCGTGTCGATTACAGGTTCTGGCTACACCTTC

V gene: TRBV27
clone size: .
J gene: TRBJ2-2
D gene: .
CDR3 protein: CASSLRENTGELFF
CDR3 DNA: TGTGCCAGCAGTCTCCGGGAGAACACCGGGGAGCTGTTTTTT

V gene: TRBV7-9
clone size: .
J gene: TRBJ2-3
D gene: .
CDR3 protein: CASSLLADTQYF
CDR3 DNA: TGTGCCAGCAGTCTCCTAGCAGATACGCAGTATTTT

V gene: TRBV19
clone size: .
J gene: TRBJ2-6
D gene: .
CDR3 protein: CASIPGPSGANVLTF
CDR3 DNA: TGTGCCAGTATCCCAGGGCCCTCTGGGGCCAACGTCCTGACTTTC

V gene: TRBV6-2/TRBV6-3
clone size: once
J gene: TRBJ2-2
D gene: .
CDR3 protein: CASSYGGAPNTGELFF
CDR3 DNA: TGTGCCAGCAGTTACGGGGGGGCTCCGAACACCGGGGAGCTGTTTTTT

V gene: TRBV4-2
clone size: .
J gene: TRBJ2-5
D gene: TRBD2
CDR3 protein: CASKAEGAGVETQYF
CDR3 DNA: TGTGCCAGCAAGGCCGAAGGAGCGGGAGTGGAGACCCAGTACTTC

V gene: TRBV2
clone size: few
J gene: TRBJ2-7
D gene: .
CDR3 protein: CASRGAGLPYEQYF
CDR3 DNA: TGTGCCAGCAGAGGGGCGGGACTTCCCTACGAGCAGTACTTC

V gene: TRBV3-1/TRBV3-2
clone size: .
J gene: TRBJ2-3
D gene: TRBD1
CDR3 protein: CASSHSGQGVLDTQYF
CDR3 DNA: TGTGCCAGCAGCCATTCGGGTCAGGGGGTCCTGGATACGCAGTATTTT

V gene: TRBV15
clone size: .
J gene: TRBJ1-1
D gene: .
CDR3 protein: CATSRSPGGSNTEAFF
CDR3 DNA: TGTGCCACCAGCAGAAGTCCTGGAGGGTCGAACACTGAAGCTTTCTTT

V gene: TRBV24-1
clone size: .
J gene: TRBJ2-5
D gene: TRBD2
CDR3 protein: CATSGGGVQETQYF
CDR3 DNA: TGTGCCACCAGTGGGGGAGGGGTCCAAGAGACCCAGTACTTC

V gene: TRBV7-9
clone size: many
J gene: TRBJ2-2
D gene: TRBD1
CDR3 protein: CASSSRTGNTGELFF
CDR3 DNA: TGTGCCAGCAGCTCTAGGACAGGGAACACCGGGGAGCTGTTTTTT

V gene: TRBV28
clone size: .
J gene: TRBJ1-5
D gene: .
CDR3 protein: CASSQPPGGNQPQHF
CDR3 DNA: TGTGCCAGCAGCCAACCTCCGGGGGGCAATCAGCCCCAGCATTTT

V gene: TRBV5-1
clone size: .
J gene: TRBJ1-1
D gene: TRBD1
CDR3 protein: CASSLDTGGLTEAFF
CDR3 DNA: TGCGCCAGCAGCTTGGATACAGGGGGCTTGACTGAAGCTTTCTTT

V gene: TRBV7-2
clone size: .
J gene: TRBJ1-1
D gene: TRBD1
CDR3 protein: CASSPQGTEAFF
CDR3 DNA: TGTGCCAGCAGCCCACAGGGGACTGAAGCTTTCTTT

V gene: TRBV12-5
clone size: .
J gene: TRBJ2-5
D gene: .
CDR3 protein: CASGLVIATAETQYF
CDR3 DNA: TGTGCTAGTGGTTTGGTTATAGCAACGGCGGAGACCCAGTACTTC

V gene: TRBV28
clone size: .
J gene: TRBJ2-3
D gene: .
CDR3 protein: CASSAVSVGDTQYF
CDR3 DNA: TGTGCCAGCAGTGCGGTATCCGTCGGGGATACGCAGTATTTT

V gene: TRBV19
clone size: .
J gene: TRBJ2-7
D gene: .
CDR3 protein: CASSIGQGLDYEQYF
CDR3 DNA: TGTGCCAGTAGTATAGGACAGGGACTCGACTACGAGCAGTACTTC

V gene: TRBV6-5
clone size: .
J gene: TRBJ2-7
D gene: .
CDR3 protein: CATHRDSSYEQYF
CDR3 DNA: TGTGCCACCCACCGAGACAGCTCCTACGAGCAGTACTTC

V gene: TRBV5-1
clone size: .
J gene: TRBJ1-4
D gene: .
CDR3 protein: CASSPGASEKLFF
CDR3 DNA: TGCGCCAGCAGCCCCGGTGCAAGCGAAAAACTGTTTTTT

V gene: TRBV6-5
clone size: few
J gene: TRBJ1-1
D gene: .
CDR3 protein: CASSQNGGVTEAFF
CDR3 DNA: TGTGCCAGCAGCCAAAATGGGGGGGTAACTGAAGCTTTCTTT

V gene: TRBV5-1
clone size: .
J gene: TRBJ2-1
D gene: .
CDR3 protein: CASSLTVGSGYNEQFF
CDR3 DNA: TGCGCCAGCAGCTTGACCGTGGGTAGCGGCTACAATGAGCAGTTCTTC

V gene: TRBV29-1
clone size: .
J gene: TRBJ2-5
D gene: .
CDR3 protein: CSVVRGATKETQYF
CDR3 DNA: TGCAGCGTTGTCCGGGGGGCCACAAAAGAGACCCAGTACTTC

V gene: TRBV2
clone size: .
J gene: TRBJ1-6
D gene: .
CDR3 protein: CASREDSYNSPLHF
CDR3 DNA: TGTGCCAGCAGAGAAGACAGCTATAATTCACCCCTCCACTTT

V gene: TRBV27
clone size: .
J gene: TRBJ2-2
D gene: TRBD1
CDR3 protein: CASLQGSAGELFF
CDR3 DNA: TGTGCCAGCCTACAGGGGAGCGCCGGGGAGCTGTTTTTT

V gene: TRBV5-6
clone size: .
J gene: TRBJ2-1
D gene: .
CDR3 protein: CASSLGRRNNEQFF
CDR3 DNA: TGTGCCAGCAGCTTGGGTCGCAGAAACAATGAGCAGTTCTTC

V gene: TRBV28
clone size: .
J gene: TRBJ1-2
D gene: .
CDR3 protein: CASTLGGDANYGYTF
CDR3 DNA: TGTGCCAGCACTCTAGGCGGGGATGCTAACTATGGCTACACCTTC

V gene: TRBV5-4
clone size: .
J gene: TRBJ2-7
D gene: TRBD2
CDR3 protein: CASSLGGSGGRYEQYF
CDR3 DNA: TGTGCCAGCAGCTTGGGTGGCAGCGGGGGCCGCTACGAGCAGTACTTC

V gene: TRBV24-1
clone size: .
J gene: TRBJ2-5
D gene: .
CDR3 protein: CATSDLRRGETQYF
CDR3 DNA: TGTGCCACCAGTGATTTAAGGCGGGGTGAGACCCAGTACTTC

V gene: TRBV18
clone size: .
J gene: TRBJ2-3
D gene: TRBD2
CDR3 protein: CASSPSAGGEDTQYF
CDR3 DNA: TGTGCCAGCTCACCAAGCGCGGGAGGTGAAGATACGCAGTATTTT

V gene: TRBV7-2
clone size: .
J gene: TRBJ2-7
D gene: .
CDR3 protein: CASSFPPGREQYF
CDR3 DNA: TGTGCCAGCAGCTTCCCCCCTGGCCGCGAGCAGTACTTC

V gene: TRBV18
clone size: .
J gene: TRBJ1-1
D gene: TRBD1
CDR3 protein: CASSLGQGMNTEAFF
CDR3 DNA: TGTGCCAGCTCCCTTGGACAGGGGATGAACACTGAAGCTTTCTTT

V gene: TRBV7-8
clone size: .
J gene: TRBJ2-2
D gene: .
CDR3 protein: CASSASSRTKPGELFF
CDR3 DNA: TGTGCCAGCAGCGCGTCTTCGAGGACTAAGCCCGGGGAGCTGTTTTTT

V gene: TRBV3-1/TRBV3-2
clone size: .
J gene: TRBJ1-1
D gene: .
CDR3 protein: CASSLGGGAEAFF
CDR3 DNA: TGTGCCAGCAGCCTTGGCGGGGGGGCTGAAGCTTTCTTT

V gene: TRBV27
clone size: .
J gene: TRBJ2-7
D gene: .
CDR3 protein: CASSFDSVASGFEQYF
CDR3 DNA: TGTGCCAGCAGTTTCGACTCCGTGGCTAGTGGCTTCGAGCAGTACTTC

V gene: TRBV19
clone size: .
J gene: TRBJ1-2
D gene: .
CDR3 protein: CASSIDEAANYGYTF
CDR3 DNA: TGTGCCAGTAGTATAGACGAGGCAGCCAACTATGGCTACACCTTC

V gene: TRBV6-5
clone size: .
J gene: TRBJ1-3
D gene: .
CDR3 protein: CASSPRSGNTIYF
CDR3 DNA: TGTGCCAGCAGTCCTCGTTCTGGAAACACCATATATTTT